This T cell receptor (beta chain) was retrieved from a study of cytomegalovirus exposure and HLA in healthy donors (TCRdb year 2017). Concerning the study at large: In an earlier analysis of approximately 500 of the donors, less than 350 Gb of sequence data and 100 million or so unique TCR beta sequences from roughly 190 million T cells were reported. Typing coverage varied by locus: about 620-630 donors for A, B, C, DRB1 and DQB1; approximately 560 for DQA1; around 610 for DPA1; roughly 470 for DPB1. The study aimed to test whether cataloging public T cell receptors could reveal signatures of past pathogen exposure. Donor age, sex, ethnicity and CMV serostatus were compiled alongside the repertoire data. An earlier analysis of roughly 580 of the donors used high-throughput TCR beta sequencing to judge whether each TCR beta V gene segment behaved as functional or pseudogenic. A later genetic analysis took genome-wide SNP genotypes for about 60% of the roughly 670 donors and used that subset as a discovery cohort. The later analysis used no new phenotypic data to find candidate immune exposures, relying instead on TCR beta sequences and their occurrence across donors. To study patterns of TCR occurrence, a later analysis re-analyzed previously published TCR beta repertoires from several hundred donors and added high-resolution HLA genotyping. Class I and class II HLA loci were covered by the typing at four-digit resolution. Among the roughly 430 genotyped donors, around 81% belonged to the genetic ancestry cluster associated with self-reported Caucasian donors. The study combined high-throughput TCR immunosequencing, statistical association of individual TCRs with disease status, and machine learning to predict cytomegalovirus infection status. Along with the approximately 670-subject first cohort, a separate validation cohort of 120 different subjects was used. Every repertoire in the discovery cohort had been generated on one and the same sequencing platform. A few DR-DQ haplotypes were handled as single units for association and clustering because linkage in the cohort was strong. The study used immunosequencing to profile the T cell repertoires of 666 subjects and linked those repertoires to cytomegalovirus serostatus. On average, around 240,000 unique TCR beta nucleotide sequences were sequenced per donor among about 400 genotyped donors of the cohort, with around 19% of those sequences being non-productive. Around 300 gigabases of sequencing data and tens of millions of unique TCR sequences were included in an early release covering several hundred HLA-typed donors.

Concerning this clone itself: Its antigen is still unknown. Base qualities are missing; no much larger clone stands one base away.

Library generation was performed with the immunoSEQ multiplex PCR assay. For the multiplex PCR, a mixture combining 60 forward primers for TCR Vbeta segments and 13 reverse primers for TCR Jbeta segments was used. A multiplex PCR assay on genomic DNA amplified the CDR3 region of rearranged TCR beta genes. The Illumina HiSeq System was used to sequence the amplified TCR beta libraries as 87-base-pair reads. In the original analysis: Across the 500 to 750 repertoires, a later analysis counted approximately 75 million unique TCR beta chains, around 11 million of which were shared by at least two donors. To remove PCR and sequencing errors, raw reads were error-corrected and collapsed into unique sequences using a nearest-neighbor algorithm that merged closely related sequences. CDR3 sequences were aligned to IMGT reference sequences to assign V, D and J gene segments. For a sequence to be retained, a match of at least six nucleotides was required to both a V gene segment and a J gene segment. A rearrangement was called productive if the CDR3 had no stop codons and remained in frame with V and J, and every other rearrangement was called non-productive. CDR3 was defined by IMGT convention, running from the second conserved V-encoded cysteine to the conserved J-encoded phenylalanine. Sequences without an unambiguous match to a single V gene segment were excluded from the earlier analysis of a few hundred of the donors. An earlier analysis of about 590 of the donors classified V segments as functional when productive rearrangements were above 56.7% and as segregating when the standard deviation between donors was above 5%. A statistical classification framework was developed to diagnose cytomegalovirus status using the catalog of TCR beta chain sequences. V and J gene assignment, in a later analysis, came from comparing TCR nucleotide sequences with IMGT/GENE-DB human TR gene sequences. A later analysis assigned CDR3 sequences and most-parsimonious VDJ recombination scenarios with the TCRdist pipeline. In a later analysis, each TCR beta chain was defined by its CDR3 amino acid sequence together with its V-gene family, and reads lacking a unique V-gene family were excluded. To address suspected cross-contamination and a sequencing artifact, a later analysis removed roughly 580 highly shared, low-generation-probability nucleotide sequences. A later analysis calculated a clonal expansion index for each public chain from normalized within-repertoire ranks of inferred template counts. Generation probabilities in a later analysis came from a VDJ recombination model fitted to out-of-frame rearrangements, and those results were checked against IGoR. In a later analysis, TCR-TCR, TCR-HLA and TCR-CMV co-occurrence was scored with hypergeometric tests, and a repertoire-size bias correction was applied to TCR pairs. False discovery rates were estimated in a later analysis by permuting HLA or CMV assignments 20 times. In a later analysis, co-occurring TCRs were grouped using DBSCAN, and TCRdist sequence similarity was added for clustering within HLA-allele-positive subsets. Repertoires with fewer than 30,000 or more than 120,000 public chains, plus five repertoires with anomalous nucleotide sharing, were excluded from co-occurrence clustering. TCRdb carries this immuneACCESS record with in-frame sequences only. Its versions omit some clonotypes, under half of them owing to an unresolved V gene in the studies checked, with the rest unexplained. That table furnishes V, J and clone size, whereas the DNA furnished D and trimming. The sample table lists 95,000 to 100,000 clones, roughly 70% of them with a count of one. In total, the top ten clones hold 8.5% to 12% of the sample.

Findings and caveats that apply to the study as a whole: While some public TCRs were present in many individuals, most TCR sequences turned up only very rarely across donors. Presence/absence analyses assumed roughly uniform sequencing depth across donors, an assumption that may not hold. Cytomegalovirus status was reported to be diagnosed by the classifier with high specificity and sensitivity in both the original and validation cohorts. According to a later genetic analysis, donors in an Asian-associated ancestry cluster had fewer N-insertions in productive TCRs than the approximately 710-donor mean. A later genetic analysis associated a missense DCLRE1C variant with V-gene and J-gene trimming of TCR beta chains, and an independent cohort replicated the association. In an earlier analysis of about 600 of the donors, most TCR beta V segments appeared in productive rearrangements about 87% or about 30% of the time, broadly matching IMGT annotations. Compared with equally common non-associated chains, HLA-associated TCR beta chains in a later analysis were more clonally expanded and had lower generation probabilities. CMV serostatus was the only immune exposure information available for the cohort. Specific HLA alleles were associated with about 17,000 TCR beta sequences at a false discovery rate of 0.05 in a later analysis. When HLA alleles, especially DR and DQ, strongly co-occurred, TCR associations were difficult to assign to individual alleles. The authors suggested that the approach could potentially be extended to other disease states and immunological phenotypes. A later analysis found that most CMV-associated TCR beta chains appeared HLA-restricted, with HLA associations seemingly driven largely by CMV exposure. Because HLA typing was unavailable for some donors at each locus, only the typed subset was used in association tests. A further reported finding was that TCR beta sequences accurately predicted the HLA-A and HLA-B alleles for most subjects in the first cohort. In this cohort, only TCR beta chains were sequenced, and detectable features were limited by the absence of alpha or paired-chain data. The study listed around 160 TCR beta chains as associated with cytomegalovirus. In a later analysis, several top co-occurrence clusters were reported to appear linked to parvovirus B19, influenza, CMV and Epstein-Barr virus. Correlated functional status among segregating V segments might reflect linkage disequilibrium, but an unknown experimental factor could not be ruled out. About 17 rarely observed V segments, including chromosome 9 orphons, were excluded from the earlier analysis of several hundred of the donors because counts were too low. According to a later analysis, TCR association rates differed among HLA loci, with DRB1 alleles showing the most associated TCRs and HLA-C alleles showing the fewest. A cluster of highly shared sequence variants was judged likely to be a technical artifact of the sequencing pipeline. A few of the identified cytomegalovirus-associated TCR beta chains were confirmed in vitro to be specific for cytomegalovirus antigens.

The cohort was made up of under 800 healthy bone marrow donors. At the time of sampling, every cohort member was nominally healthy, though immune exposures that went unrecorded were likely present. The donor was CMV seronegative and was included in the group of approximately 350 seronegative cohort members. A peripheral blood sample was provided by each donor, and peripheral blood mononuclear cells were used for TCR beta sequencing. The Qiagen DNeasy Blood Extraction Kit was used to extract genomic DNA from the blood cell samples. The TCR was taken from a man aged 45-60 years in good health and CMV-seronegative. Sequenced material: PBMCs.

For the CDR3, the sequence is CASSLGSDNQPQHF. The nucleotide sequence reads TGTGCCAGCAGCTTAGGGTCAGATAATCAGCCCCAGCATTTT. This chain joins TRBV7-2 to TRBJ1-5; the D gene remains uncertain. Cut back by 1 base and 4 bases, the V and J ends lie 8 bases apart. As encoded in the germline V gene, CDR1 is SGHTA while CDR2 is FQGNSA. Including the terminal cysteine and phenylalanine, the CDR3 comprises 14 residues. Only CDR3 DNA remains: 42 bases, in frame from the first base.